The present T cell receptor beta chain was sequenced within a study of shared clonotypes between healthy human individuals. Findings of the study overall: Several donors held approximately 5% of naive CD4 clonotypes in common.

Everyone who donated was a Caucasian adult who lived in Nashville, Tennessee. On this clone: What it recognizes is unknown.

This CDR3 has 15 residues. Looked up from germline, CDR1 is SGHVS and CDR2 is FQNEAQ. The V gene end was trimmed by 0 bases and the J gene end by 5 bases; junction bases not matched to a gene: 2. The assay was immunoSEQ multiplex PCR, and TCRdb's table has in-frame clones only and misses some. Here the sample spans 2 million to 2.5 million clones, roughly 93% being singletons. This sequence was found in a man aged 18 to 30 in good health. Some clones in this sample may be carry-over from other donors' samples. The sequenced sample consisted of naive CD4+ T cells from PBMCs. Subset specified: CD45RA+ positively selected. The chain uses TRBV7-8 and TRBJ1-5; 9 bases match TRBD1. The chain's CDR3 is CASSLAGQGDQPQHF. Written as DNA, the CDR3 is TGTGCCAGCAGCTTAGCGGGACAGGGAGATCAGCCCCAGCATTTT.